This TCR beta chain was sequenced during a study of T cell responses to AZD1222 COVID-19 vaccine. Study outcomes and limitations: Donor demographics were predominantly white British with a female majority; clonal diversity may be underestimated.

Clones were read by immunoSEQ multiplex PCR, and TCRdb kept only the in-frame ones, dropping some. The sample lists roughly 120,000 clones; 80% to 90% were seen once. This CDR3 region has 13 residues. V was pared by 0 bases and J by 3 bases, with 5 bases between. The germline V gene encodes CDR1 MGHRA and CDR2 YSYEKL. As concerns this clone: Its specificity is not known.

This chain uses TRBV4-1 with TRBJ1-2; D is unresolved. The sequencing here drew on peripheral blood, taken on day 0 of AZD1222 vaccination. The TCR was taken from an adult in good health. CDR3 DNA sequence: TGCGCCAGCAGCCAAGAAGGGCACTATGGCTACACCTTC. It is translated as CASSQEGHYGYTF.